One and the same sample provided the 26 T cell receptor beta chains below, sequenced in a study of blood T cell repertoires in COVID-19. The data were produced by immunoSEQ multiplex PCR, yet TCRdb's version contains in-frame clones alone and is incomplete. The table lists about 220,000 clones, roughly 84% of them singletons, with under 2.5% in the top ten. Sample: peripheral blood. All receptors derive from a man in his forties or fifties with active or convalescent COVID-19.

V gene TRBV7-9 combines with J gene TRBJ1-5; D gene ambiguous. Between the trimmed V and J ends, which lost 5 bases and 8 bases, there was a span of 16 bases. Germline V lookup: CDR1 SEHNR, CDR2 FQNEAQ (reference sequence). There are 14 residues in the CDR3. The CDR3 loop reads CASSRRPGLEPQHF. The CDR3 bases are TGTGCCAGCAGCCGAAGACCGGGATTGGAGCCCCAGCATTTT.

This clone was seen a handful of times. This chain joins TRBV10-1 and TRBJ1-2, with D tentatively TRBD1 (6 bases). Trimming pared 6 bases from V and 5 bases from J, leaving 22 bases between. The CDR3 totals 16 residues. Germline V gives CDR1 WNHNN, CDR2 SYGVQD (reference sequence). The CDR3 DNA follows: TGCGCCAGCAGCTCAGATCGGACAGATGCATGGTATGGCTACACCTTC. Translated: CASSSDRTDAWYGYTF.

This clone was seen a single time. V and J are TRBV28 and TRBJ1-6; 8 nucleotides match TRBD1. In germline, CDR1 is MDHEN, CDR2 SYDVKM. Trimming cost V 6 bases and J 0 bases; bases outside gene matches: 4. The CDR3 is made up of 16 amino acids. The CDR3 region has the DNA TGTGCCAGCAGGCCCGACAGGGGCTCCTATAATTCACCCCTCCACTTT. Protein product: CASRPDRGSYNSPLHF. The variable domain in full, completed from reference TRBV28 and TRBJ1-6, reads DVKVTQSSRYLVKRTGEKVFLECVQDMDHENMFWYRQDPGLGLRLIYFSYDVKMKEKGDIPEGYSVSREKKERFSLILESASTNQTSMYLCASRPDRGSYNSPLHFGNGTRLTVT.

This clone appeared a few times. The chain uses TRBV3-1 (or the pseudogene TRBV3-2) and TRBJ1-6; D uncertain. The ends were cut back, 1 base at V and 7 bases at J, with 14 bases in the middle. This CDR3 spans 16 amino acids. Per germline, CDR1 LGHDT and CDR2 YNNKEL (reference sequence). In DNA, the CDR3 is TGTGCCAGCAGCCAAGGTCTAGGCCCGGGGAATTCACCCCTCCACTTT. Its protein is CASSQGLGPGNSPLHF.

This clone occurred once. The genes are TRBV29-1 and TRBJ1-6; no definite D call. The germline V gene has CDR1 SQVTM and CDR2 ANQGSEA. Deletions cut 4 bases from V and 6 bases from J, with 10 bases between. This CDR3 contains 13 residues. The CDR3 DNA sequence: TGCAGCGTTGCTGAAGCCCTTAATTCACCCCTCCACTTT. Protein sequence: CSVAEALNSPLHF.

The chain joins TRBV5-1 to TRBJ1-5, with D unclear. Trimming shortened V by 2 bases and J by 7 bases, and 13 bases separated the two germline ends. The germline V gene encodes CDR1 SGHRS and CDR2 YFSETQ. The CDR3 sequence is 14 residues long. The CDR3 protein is CASSLSGVGQPQHF. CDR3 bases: TGCGCCAGCAGCTTATCCGGGGTCGGACAGCCCCAGCATTTT.

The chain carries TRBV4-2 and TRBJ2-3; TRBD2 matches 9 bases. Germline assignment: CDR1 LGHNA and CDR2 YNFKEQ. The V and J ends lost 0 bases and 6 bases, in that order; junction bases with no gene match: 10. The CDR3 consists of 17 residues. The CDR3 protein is CASSQDAGGTSMDTQYF. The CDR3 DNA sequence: TGTGCCAGCAGCCAAGATGCGGGCGGGACTAGCATGGATACGCAGTATTTT.

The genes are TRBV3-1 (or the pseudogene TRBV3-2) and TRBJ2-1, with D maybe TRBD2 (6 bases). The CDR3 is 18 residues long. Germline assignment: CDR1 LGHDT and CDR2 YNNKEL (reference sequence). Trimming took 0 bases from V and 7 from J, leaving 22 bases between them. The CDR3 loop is CASSQDWAGGINGNEQFF. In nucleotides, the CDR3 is TGTGCCAGCAGCCAAGATTGGGCCGGGGGTATTAACGGGAATGAGCAGTTCTTC.

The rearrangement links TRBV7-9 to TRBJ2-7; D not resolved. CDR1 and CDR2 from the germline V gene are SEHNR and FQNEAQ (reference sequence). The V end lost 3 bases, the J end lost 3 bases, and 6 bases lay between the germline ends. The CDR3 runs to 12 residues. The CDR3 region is CASSFISYEQYF. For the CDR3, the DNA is TGTGCCAGCAGCTTTATTAGCTACGAGCAGTACTTC.

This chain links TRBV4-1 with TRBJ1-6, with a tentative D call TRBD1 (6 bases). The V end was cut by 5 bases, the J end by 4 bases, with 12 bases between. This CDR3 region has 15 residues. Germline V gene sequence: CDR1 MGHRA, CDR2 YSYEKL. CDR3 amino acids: CASSSAQGYNSPLHF. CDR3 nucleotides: TGCGCCAGCAGCTCTGCCCAGGGGTATAATTCACCCCTCCACTTT.

The CDR3 reads CASSQWGVSGANVLTF. DNA for the CDR3: TGTGCCAGCAGCCAATGGGGGGTCTCTGGGGCCAACGTCCTGACTTTC. The J gene is TRBJ2-6, the V gene TRBV3-1 (or the pseudogene TRBV3-2), with D perhaps TRBD2 (6 bases). Trimming stripped 2 bases from V and 0 bases from J, with 8 bases between. The germline CDR1 and CDR2 sequences are LGHDT and YNNKEL (reference sequence). CDR3 length equals 16 residues.

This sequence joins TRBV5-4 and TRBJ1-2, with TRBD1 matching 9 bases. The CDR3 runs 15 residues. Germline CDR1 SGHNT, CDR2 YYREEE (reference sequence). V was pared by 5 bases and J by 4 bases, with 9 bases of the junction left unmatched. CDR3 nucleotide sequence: TGTGCCAGCAGTCAGGACAGGGGTTTTACCTATGGCTACACCTTC. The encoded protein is CASSQDRGFTYGYTF.

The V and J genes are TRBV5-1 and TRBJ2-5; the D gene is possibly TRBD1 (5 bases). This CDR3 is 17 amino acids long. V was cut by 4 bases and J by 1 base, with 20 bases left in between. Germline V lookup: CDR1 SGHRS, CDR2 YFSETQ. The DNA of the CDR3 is TGCGCCAGCAGCCTAGGGGCATTTGGGCAGCTCCAAGAGACCCAGTACTTC. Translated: CASSLGAFGQLQETQYF.

The CDR3 DNA is TGTGCCACCAGGGGGGGAGGCGGCAATGAGCAGTTCTTC. This translates into CATRGGGGNEQFF. V usage is TRBV24-1 and J usage is TRBJ2-1, with D maybe TRBD2 (6 bases). The germline gives CDR1 KGHDR, CDR2 SFDVKD. This CDR3 spans 13 amino acids. The V and J ends lost 7 bases and 6 bases respectively, with 12 bases between them.

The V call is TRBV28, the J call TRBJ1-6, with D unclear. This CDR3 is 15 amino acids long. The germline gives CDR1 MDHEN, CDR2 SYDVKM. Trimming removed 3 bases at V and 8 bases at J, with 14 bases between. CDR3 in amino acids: CASSLNSLRYSPLHF. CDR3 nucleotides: TGTGCCAGCAGTTTGAACAGCCTAAGGTATTCACCCCTCCACTTT.

CDR3 in DNA: TGTGCCAGCACCCCAGGGGGCGCAAAGACTGAAGCTTTCTTT. Amino acids: CASTPGGAKTEAFF. The chain is built from TRBV21-1 and TRBJ1-1; TRBD1 is the table's D call and was not checked against the DNA. TRBV21-1 is termed a pseudogene. CDR3 length: 14 residues.

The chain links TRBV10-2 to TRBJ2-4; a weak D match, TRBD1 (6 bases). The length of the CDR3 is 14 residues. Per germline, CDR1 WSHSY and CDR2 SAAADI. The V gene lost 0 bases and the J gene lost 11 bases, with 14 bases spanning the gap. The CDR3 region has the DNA TGCGCCAGCAGTGAGTCGTTGCTGGGACAACTTCAGTACTTC. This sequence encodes CASSESLLGQLQYF.

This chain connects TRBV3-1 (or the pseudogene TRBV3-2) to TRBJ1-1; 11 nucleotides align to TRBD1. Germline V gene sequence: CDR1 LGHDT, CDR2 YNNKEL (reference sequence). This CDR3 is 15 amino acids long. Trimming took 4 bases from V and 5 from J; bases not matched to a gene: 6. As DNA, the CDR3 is TGTGCCAGCAGCCCGCCGGACAGGGGGCGGACTGAAGCTTTCTTT. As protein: CASSPPDRGRTEAFF.

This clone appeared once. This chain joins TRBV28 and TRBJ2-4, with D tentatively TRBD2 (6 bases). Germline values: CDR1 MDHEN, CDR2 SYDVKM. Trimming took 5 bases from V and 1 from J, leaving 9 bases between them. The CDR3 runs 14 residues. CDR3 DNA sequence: TGTGCCAGCAGTATGGGGAGGGCCAAAAACATTCAGTACTTC. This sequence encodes CASSMGRAKNIQYF.

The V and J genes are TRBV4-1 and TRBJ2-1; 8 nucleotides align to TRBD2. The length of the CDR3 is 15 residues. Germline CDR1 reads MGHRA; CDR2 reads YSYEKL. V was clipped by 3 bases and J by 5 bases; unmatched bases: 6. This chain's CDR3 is CASSQGLTSDNEQFF. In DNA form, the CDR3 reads TGCGCCAGCAGCCAGGGCCTGACTAGCGACAATGAGCAGTTCTTC.

DNA for the CDR3: TGTGCCAGCAGGCCGCAAGGACAGGGAGGCCACGAGCAGTACTTC. It is translated as CASRPQGQGGHEQYF. The chain is built from TRBV6-6 and TRBJ2-7, with 8 bases fitting TRBD1. Germline lookup yields CDR1 MNHNY and CDR2 SVGAGI (reference sequence). V gave up 6 bases and J gave up 5 bases; unmatched junction bases: 12. The CDR3 extends over 15 amino acids.

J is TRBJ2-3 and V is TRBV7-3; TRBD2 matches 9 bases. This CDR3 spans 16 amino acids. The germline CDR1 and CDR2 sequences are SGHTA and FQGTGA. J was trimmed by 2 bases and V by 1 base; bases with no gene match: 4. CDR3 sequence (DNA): TGTGCCAGCAGCTTAATTGGCGGGGGGGCCACAGATACGCAGTATTTT. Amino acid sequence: CASSLIGGGATDTQYF. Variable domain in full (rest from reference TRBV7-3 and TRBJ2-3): GAGVSQTPSNKVTEKGKYVELRCDPISGHTALYWYRQSLGQGPEFLIYFQGTGAADDSGLPNDRFFAVRPEGSVSTLKIQRTERGDSAVYLCASSLIGGGATDTQYFGPGTRLTVL.

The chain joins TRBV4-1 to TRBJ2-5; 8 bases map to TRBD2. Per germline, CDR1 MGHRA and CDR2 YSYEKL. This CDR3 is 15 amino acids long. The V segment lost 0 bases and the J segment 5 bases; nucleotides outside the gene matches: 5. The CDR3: CASSQDRGGRETQYF. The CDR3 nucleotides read TGCGCCAGCAGCCAAGATCGCGGGGGGAGGGAGACCCAGTACTTC.

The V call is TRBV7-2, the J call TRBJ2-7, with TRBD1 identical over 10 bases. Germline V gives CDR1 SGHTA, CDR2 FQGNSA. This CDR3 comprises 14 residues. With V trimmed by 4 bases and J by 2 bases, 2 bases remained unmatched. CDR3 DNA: TGTGCCAGCAGCTCCGGGACAGGGGCCTACGAGCAGTACTTC. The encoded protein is CASSSGTGAYEQYF.

The CDR3 DNA sequence: TGTGCCAGCAGCCGCTTAGACAGCTCCTATAATTCACCCCTCCACTTT. It yields the protein CASSRLDSSYNSPLHF. This chain uses TRBV2 with TRBJ1-6, with a tentative D call TRBD1 (5 bases). This CDR3 spans 16 amino acids. Germline V lookup: CDR1 SNHLY, CDR2 FYNNEI. The V end was cut by 6 bases, the J end by 0 bases, with 12 bases between. Variable domain in full (rest from reference TRBV2 and TRBJ1-6): EPEVTQTPSHQVTQMGQEVILRCVPISNHLYFYWYRQILGQKVEFLVSFYNNEISEKSEIFDDQFSVERPDGSNFTLKIRSTKLEDSAMYFCASSRLDSSYNSPLHFGNGTRLTVT.

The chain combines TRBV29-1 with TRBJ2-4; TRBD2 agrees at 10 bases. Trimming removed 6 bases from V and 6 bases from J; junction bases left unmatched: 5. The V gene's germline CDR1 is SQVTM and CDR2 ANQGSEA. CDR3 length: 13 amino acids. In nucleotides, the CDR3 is TGCAGCGTACCTAGCGGGGGAGGAAACATTCAGTACTTC. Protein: CSVPSGGGNIQYF.